Each of the 11 T cell receptor beta chains below was sequenced from the same sample in a study of OX40 agonist ivuxolimab in advanced cancers. TCRdb keeps only in-frame clones here, not all; method: immunoSEQ multiplex PCR. Of 55,000 to 65,000 clones in the sample, roughly 90% are singletons; the top ten hold over 20%. Source: CD4+ or CD8+ T cells sorted from blood, taken in a trial of the OX40 agonist ivuxolimab. The source is an adult with an advanced solid tumor such as melanoma, head and neck, liver or kidney cancer.

The J gene is TRBJ1-1, the V gene TRBV28; tentative D call: TRBD1 (5 bases). With 3 bases removed from V and 3 bases from J, the gap between germline ends came to 20 bases. Germline loops: CDR1 MDHEN, CDR2 SYDVKM. CDR3 size: 17 residues. The DNA for the CDR3 is TGTGCCAGCAGTTTGTGGGCAGGCAGGATAGGGGACACTGAAGCTTTCTTT. Translating gives CASSLWAGRIGDTEAFF.

The chain recombines TRBV15 with TRBJ2-3, with D possibly matching TRBD2 (6 bases). This CDR3 has 18 amino acids. Per germline, CDR1 LNHNV and CDR2 YYDKDF (reference sequence). The ends were cut back, 1 base at V and 7 bases at J, with 24 bases in the middle. CDR3 nucleotides: TGTGCCACCAGCAGAGTCCCGATGGACTACCTTTCGGGTCATACGCAGTATTTT. Protein: CATSRVPMDYLSGHTQYF.

The chain carries TRBV7-8 and TRBJ2-2; TRBD2 might be the D (5 bases). CDR1 is SGHVS and CDR2 is FQNEAQ in the germline V gene. V lost 6 bases and J 6 bases, leaving 29 bases between the germline ends. The CDR3 contains 19 residues. CDR3 bases: TGTGCCAGCAGTCACCGGCTAGCTAGCTCCTCAAAATTCGCCGGGGAGCTGTTTTTT. Its translation is CASSHRLASSSKFAGELFF.

The rearrangement joins TRBV29-1 to TRBJ1-2, with 7 bases lining up with TRBD1. V trimming: 4 bases; J trimming: 1 base; junction bases outside the gene matches: 9. The CDR3 has 15 residues. The germline V gene has CDR1 SQVTM and CDR2 ANQGSEA. Written as DNA, the CDR3 is TGCAGCGTTGGGGAAGGGGGCAGTTATAACTATGGCTACACCTTC. Translating it yields CSVGEGGSYNYGYTF.

The rearrangement uses TRBV9 and TRBJ2-3; maybe TRBD1 (6 bases). The germline gives CDR1 SGDLS, CDR2 YYNGEE. CDR3 length equals 17 residues. Trimming took 0 bases from V and 2 from J, leaving 16 bases between them. CDR3 coding DNA: TGTGCCAGCAGCGTAGCTCTAGGGCAGGGGTACACAGATACGCAGTATTTT. This sequence encodes CASSVALGQGYTDTQYF.

CDR3 sequence: CASSYGPVAFF. The DNA for the CDR3 is TGTGCCAGCAGCTACGGACCGGTCGCTTTCTTT. The chain recombines TRBV11-2 with TRBJ1-1; the D is unclear. The CDR3 runs 11 residues. V was cut by 4 bases and J by 11 bases, with 11 bases left in between. Germline V CDR1 and CDR2: SGHAT, FQNNGV.

The V gene is TRBV27, the J gene TRBJ2-5, with D perhaps given as TRBD1 or TRBD2 (5 bases each). The CDR3 runs to 14 residues. Germline CDR1 MNHEY, CDR2 SMNVEV (reference sequence). Trimming pared 5 bases from V and 0 bases from J, leaving 10 bases between. Here the CDR3 reads CASSGTLNQETQYF. The CDR3, as DNA: TGTGCCAGCAGTGGGACCCTAAACCAAGAGACCCAGTACTTC.

The chain combines TRBV9 with TRBJ2-1, with D possibly matching TRBD2 (6 bases). From germline, CDR1 is SGDLS and CDR2 YYNGEE. Trimming took off 4 bases at V and 7 bases at J, with 12 bases between the two ends. CDR3 length equals 13 residues. CDR3: CASSTGGWNEQFF. The CDR3 nucleotides are TGTGCCAGCAGCACCGGAGGGTGGAATGAGCAGTTCTTC.

The chain employs TRBV28 and TRBJ1-2, with D hard to call. Germline-derived CDR1 and CDR2 are MDHEN and SYDVKM. Between the trimmed V and J ends, which lost 4 bases and 3 bases, there was a span of 12 bases. The CDR3 runs 14 residues. The CDR3 spells CASSSPPNDYGYTF. CDR3 nucleotide sequence: TGTGCCAGCAGTTCCCCCCCGAACGACTATGGCTACACCTTC.

CDR3 DNA sequence: TGTGCCAGCAGTTTATCGGCCATCTATGGCTACACCTTC. Protein: CASSLSAIYGYTF. V is TRBV27 and J is TRBJ1-2; D is uncertain. Germline values: CDR1 MNHEY, CDR2 SMNVEV (reference sequence). The germline V and J ends were trimmed by 0 bases and 4 bases, with 6 bases remaining between them. The CDR3 sequence is 13 residues long.

The chain combines TRBV29-1 with TRBJ2-7, with TRBD1 matching over 8 bases. J was trimmed by 3 bases and V by 1 base; bases with no gene match: 14. Germline V gene data show CDR1 as SQVTM and CDR2 as ANQGSEA. This CDR3 has 17 amino acids. CDR3 loop: CSVEGGPDRGAYYEQYF. The CDR3 DNA reads TGCAGCGTTGAAGGGGGGCCTGACAGGGGAGCGTACTACGAGCAGTACTTC.